These T cell receptor beta chains were read from a single sample in a study of shared clonotypes between healthy human individuals. Sequencing used immunoSEQ multiplex PCR; TCRdb keeps in-frame clones, though not all of them. The data show under 2.5 million clones, under 95% seen once. The sequenced sample was naive CD4+ T cells from PBMCs. These receptors came from a man aged 18 to 30 in good health. Some clones in this sample may be carry-over from other donors' samples. CDR3s include the opening cysteine and the closing phenylalanine or tryptophan. A D gene is named only where the DNA matches it firmly. Where a row states a size, it is once, few, many or the class of an expanded clone; other rows omit it.

cdr3_aa	cdr3_nt	clone_size	d_call	j_call	cdr3_length	v_call
CASTLGGTEAFF	TGTGCCAGTACCCTGGGGGGCACTGAAGCTTTCTTT	few	NA	TRBJ1-1	12	TRBV19
CASSLDYGSNQPQHF	TGCGCCAGCAGCCTTGACTATGGGAGCAATCAGCCCCAGCATTTT	NA	NA	TRBJ1-5	15	TRBV5-1
CASSPTDRDTEAFF	TGTGCCAGCTCACCAACGGACAGGGATACTGAAGCTTTCTTT	NA	TRBD1	TRBJ1-1	14	TRBV18
CASTGYGGTYEQYF	TGTGCCAGCACGGGCTACGGCGGCACCTACGAGCAGTACTTC	NA	NA	TRBJ2-7	14	TRBV5-8
CASSPPTGSETQYF	TGTGCCAGCAGCCCCCCGACAGGTAGTGAGACCCAGTACTTC	NA	NA	TRBJ2-5	14	TRBV6-6
CASSLDPDYYTSYEQYF	TGTGCCAGCAGCTTAGACCCGGACTACTACACTTCCTACGAGCAGTACTTC	NA	NA	TRBJ2-7	17	TRBV7-9
CASSSGTSLWGGTGELFF	TGTGCCAGCAGCTCCGGGACTAGCTTATGGGGGGGCACCGGGGAGCTGTTTTTT	NA	TRBD2	TRBJ2-2	18	TRBV5-4
CASSFSPTNEKLFF	TGTGCCAGCAGCTTCTCTCCAACTAATGAAAAACTGTTTTTT	NA	NA	TRBJ1-4	14	TRBV5-8
CASRNQGGTEAFF	TGCGCCAGCCGAAACCAGGGGGGGACTGAAGCTTTCTTT	NA	TRBD1	TRBJ1-1	13	TRBV5-1
CASSPGQDNEKLFF	TGTGCCAGCAGCCCGGGACAGGATAATGAAAAACTGTTTTTT	NA	TRBD1	TRBJ1-4	14	TRBV5-4
CSWTSGSFYYNEQFF	TGCAGCTGGACTAGCGGGAGTTTCTACTACAATGAGCAGTTCTTC	NA	TRBD2	TRBJ2-1	15	TRBV29-1
CASRKTQRRRTYEQYF	TGCGCCAGCAGGAAGACCCAGCGGAGAAGAACCTACGAGCAGTACTTC	once	NA	TRBJ2-7	16	TRBV10-1
CASSERRGQETQYF	TGCGCCAGCAGTGAGAGGAGAGGCCAAGAGACCCAGTACTTC	NA	NA	TRBJ2-5	14	TRBV10-1
CASRGTGHQPQHF	TGTGCCAGTAGGGGGACAGGTCATCAGCCCCAGCATTTT	NA	TRBD1	TRBJ1-5	13	TRBV19
CASSVTGESSYEQYF	TGTGCCAGCAGCGTGACAGGGGAAAGCTCCTACGAGCAGTACTTC	NA	TRBD1	TRBJ2-7	15	TRBV9
CASSRQAYQETQYF	TGTGCCAGCAGCAGACAGGCGTACCAAGAGACCCAGTACTTC	NA	NA	TRBJ2-5	14	TRBV5-4
CASRRTGAAPSEQYF	TGTGCCAGCAGACGGACAGGGGCGGCCCCAAGCGAGCAGTACTTC	NA	TRBD1	TRBJ2-7	15	TRBV2
CSVDTGTDTQYF	TGCAGCGTTGACACAGGGACAGATACGCAGTATTTT	NA	NA	TRBJ2-3	12	TRBV29-1
CAWTPRQDQETQYF	TGTGCCTGGACCCCAAGACAGGATCAAGAGACCCAGTACTTC	NA	NA	TRBJ2-5	14	TRBV30
CASSEARGNTIYF	TGTGCCAGCAGTGAAGCACGGGGAAACACCATATATTTT	NA	NA	TRBJ1-3	13	TRBV6-1
CASSYSIGAYGYTF	TGTGCCAGCAGTTACTCGATTGGGGCGTATGGCTACACCTTC	NA	NA	TRBJ1-2	14	TRBV6-5
CASHRQGSSYEQYF	TGTGCCAGCCACCGACAGGGGAGCTCCTACGAGCAGTACTTC	NA	TRBD1	TRBJ2-7	14	TRBV2
CASSANRGTGNTIYF	TGTGCCAGCAGCGCAAACAGGGGTACAGGGAACACCATATATTTT	once	TRBD1	TRBJ1-3	15	TRBV9
CASSRITGDTEAFF	TGCGCCAGCAGTCGGATCACAGGGGACACTGAAGCTTTCTTT	NA	TRBD1	TRBJ1-1	14	TRBV5-1
CASSRGVPPYEQYF	TGTGCCAGCAGCAGGGGGGTTCCACCCTACGAGCAGTACTTC	NA	NA	TRBJ2-7	14	TRBV27
CASSGGVGGLAKNIQYF	TGTGCCAGCAGCGGAGGGGTGGGTGGTCTAGCCAAAAACATTCAGTACTTC	NA	NA	TRBJ2-4	17	TRBV7-2
CASSLASNQPQHF	TGTGCCAGCAGCTTAGCCAGCAATCAGCCCCAGCATTTT	NA	NA	TRBJ1-5	13	TRBV7-8
CASSVSLAGGHEQYF	TGTGCCAGCAGTGTTTCTCTAGCGGGAGGTCACGAGCAGTACTTC	NA	TRBD2	TRBJ2-7	15	TRBV25-1
CASSLAQNLPETQYF	TGTGCCAGCAGCTTAGCCCAGAACCTCCCAGAGACCCAGTACTTC	NA	NA	TRBJ2-5	15	TRBV11-2
CAWRPGEVGELFF	TGTGCCTGGAGGCCTGGGGAGGTCGGGGAGCTGTTTTTT	NA	NA	TRBJ2-2	13	TRBV30
CASSQERGNTIYF	TGCGCCAGCAGCCAAGAACGGGGAAACACCATATATTTT	NA	NA	TRBJ1-3	13	TRBV5-1
CASSPGAGAYEQYF	TGTGCCAGCTCACCAGGTGCAGGGGCTTACGAGCAGTACTTC	NA	NA	TRBJ2-7	14	TRBV18